This passage covers 17 T cell receptor beta chains from one sample sequenced in a study of CD8 T cells in ankylosing spondylitis. Whole-study results and caveats: Among TCR beta sequences, a motif of roughly 8 highly homologous variants appeared characteristic of ankylosing spondylitis blood.

From the 5' RACE reads, TCRdb called clonotypes with MiXCR, one entry per CDR3 protein. The sample has about 200,000 distinct CDR3 sequences; 6% to 8.5% are singletons. These TCRs are of unknown antigen specificity. Sequenced sample: blood, either unsorted or a sorted T cell fraction (not recorded which). The receptors were sampled from a male donor with ankylosing spondylitis.

This clonotype was recorded many times. The chain recombines TRBV29-1 with TRBJ2-5; D is ambiguous. Germline lookup yields CDR1 SQVTM and CDR2 ANQGSEA. The CDR3 runs to 13 residues. V dropped 3 bases and J dropped 0 bases, with 8 bases sitting between them. CDR3 sequence (DNA): TGCAGCGTTGATTTTCCCCACCAAGAGACCCAGTACTTC. Translation: CSVDFPHQETQYF.

The table lists this clonotype with many counts. The chain employs TRBV29-1 and TRBJ1-1; possibly TRBD1 for D (5 bases). The germline V gene encodes CDR1 SQVTM and CDR2 ANQGSEA. The V and J ends lost 0 bases and 6 bases respectively, with 11 bases between them. This CDR3 has 13 residues. The CDR3 DNA is TGCAGCGTTGAAGATCTTTCGGGGCCTGAAGCTTTCTTT. It specifies CSVEDLSGPEAFF.

For the CDR3, the DNA is TGTGCCAGCAGCTGGGACCAAAGGCCCTACGAGCAGTACTTC. Protein: CASSWDQRPYEQYF. This chain links TRBV27 with TRBJ2-7; D may be TRBD1 or TRBD2 (5 bases each). This CDR3 has 14 residues. CDR1 is MNHEY and CDR2 is SMNVEV in the germline V gene (reference sequence). Trimming stripped 6 bases from V and 2 bases from J, with 14 bases between.

Worth noting for this clonotype: A much more abundant neighbour one base away suggests this may be a read error. The chain employs TRBV5-6 and TRBJ2-7, with D unresolved. The CDR3 is 12 amino acids. Germline CDR1 is SGHDT and CDR2 is YYEEEE. CDR3 region: CASSLSTYEQCF. CDR3 bases: TGTGCCAGCAGCCTTTCTACCTACGAGCAGTGCTTC. Complete variable domain (other parts from reference TRBV5-6 and TRBJ2-7): DAGVTQSPTHLIKTRGQQVTLRCSPKSGHDTVSWYQQALGQGPQFIFQYYEEEERQRGNFPDRFSGHQFPNYSSELNVNALLLGDSALYLCASSLSTYEQCFGPGTRLTVT.

This clonotype was observed at least ten times. The chain combines TRBV7-9 with TRBJ2-7, with TRBD2 matching over 7 bases. Per the germline V gene, CDR1 is SEHNR and CDR2 is FQNEAQ (reference sequence). The CDR3 consists of 15 residues. V shed 4 bases, J shed 3 bases, and the junction held 9 bases outside the gene matches. CDR3 protein: CASSSLGLEIYEQYF. The CDR3 bases are TGTGCCAGCAGCTCCCTCGGACTAGAAATCTACGAGCAGTACTTC.

This clonotype was counted at least ten times. This chain joins TRBV5-5 and TRBJ2-3, with 7 positions matching TRBD2. CDR1 and CDR2 (germline): SGHKS, YYEKEE (reference sequence). The length of the CDR3 is 16 residues. With 6 bases clipped from V and 5 bases from J, the junction kept 15 bases outside the gene matches. The CDR3 protein is CASNQAGGRTGDTQYF. DNA of the CDR3: TGTGCCAGCAATCAAGCCGGCGGGAGAACCGGAGATACGCAGTATTTT.

The table lists this clonotype with many counts. The J gene is TRBJ2-2, the V gene TRBV12-3 or TRBV12-4; D not resolved. CDR3 size: 13 residues. With 3 bases removed from V and 6 bases from J, the gap between germline ends came to 8 bases. The DNA for the CDR3 is TGTGCCAGCAGTTTGGGGAAACCCGGGGAGCTGTTTTTT. Residues: CASSLGKPGELFF.

This clonotype was picked up many times. This chain links TRBV6-1 with TRBJ1-1; possible D gene TRBD1, 5 bases. V lost 5 bases and J lost 9, with 16 bases in between. CDR3 length equals 13 residues. Per the germline V gene, CDR1 is MNHNS and CDR2 is SASEGT. The CDR3 spells CASSTTANGKAFF. The CDR3 DNA reads as TGTGCCAGCAGTACGACAGCGAACGGGAAAGCTTTCTTT.

This clonotype was recorded a few times. The chain combines TRBV28 with TRBJ2-7; no firm D call. Between the trimmed V and J ends, which lost 4 bases and 8 bases, there was a span of 9 bases. Germline V lookup: CDR1 MDHEN, CDR2 SYDVKM. The CDR3 runs 11 residues. CDR3 in amino acids: CASSWGQQQYF. CDR3 nucleotide sequence: TGTGCCAGCAGTTGGGGTCAGCAGCAGTACTTC.

This clonotype appeared many times. CDR3 sequence: CASSPLGLAGDRETQYF. The CDR3 DNA is TGTGCCAGCAGTCCTCTGGGACTAGCGGGAGATCGAGAGACCCAGTACTTC. The chain links TRBV28 to TRBJ2-5; 14 bases line up with TRBD2. There are 17 residues in the CDR3. In germline, CDR1 is MDHEN, CDR2 SYDVKM. J gave up 4 bases and V 5 bases, and 9 bases lay outside the gene matches.

This clonotype showed up just a few times. The rearrangement uses TRBV2 and TRBJ2-5; D ambiguous. Germline assignment: CDR1 SNHLY and CDR2 FYNNEI. V was cut by 4 bases and J by 3 bases, with 15 bases left in between. This CDR3 is 15 amino acids long. The chain's CDR3 is CASSVKVFRKETQYF. CDR3 DNA sequence: TGTGCCAGCAGTGTTAAGGTCTTTCGGAAAGAGACCCAGTACTTC. The full variable domain, completed using reference TRBV2 and TRBJ2-5, is EPEVTQTPSHQVTQMGQEVILRCVPISNHLYFYWYRQILGQKVEFLVSFYNNEISEKSEIFDDQFSVERPDGSNFTLKIRSTKLEDSAMYFCASSVKVFRKETQYFGPGTRLLVL.

This clonotype has a count of ten or more. Here the CDR3 DNA reads TGTGCCAGATTGACAGGATACCACGAGCAGTACTTC. Translation: CARLTGYHEQYF. V and J are TRBV25-1 and TRBJ2-7, with D maybe TRBD1 (6 bases). CDR1 and CDR2 from the germline V gene are MGHDK and SYGVNS. V shed 9 bases and J shed 5 bases, with 14 bases lying between them. The CDR3 totals 12 residues.

This clonotype was seen ten or more times. The chain joins TRBV4-3 to TRBJ1-1; D call uncertain. Per the germline V gene, CDR1 is LGHNA and CDR2 is YSLEER. CDR3 length: 16 amino acids. Trimming took 1 base from V and 3 from J, leaving 15 bases between them. CDR3 protein: CASSQAAEGTDTEAFF. The CDR3 coding sequence is TGCGCCAGCAGCCAAGCTGCCGAGGGTACGGACACTGAAGCTTTCTTT.

This clonotype was detected ten times or more. The rearrangement uses TRBV7-2 and TRBJ2-3; unclear D gene. CDR3 length: 14 residues. V was clipped by 0 bases and J by 11 bases, with 15 bases between them. CDR1 is SGHTA and CDR2 is FQGNSA in the germline V gene. The chain's CDR3 is CASSLAGYQPEQYF. In DNA form, the CDR3 reads TGTGCCAGCAGCTTAGCGGGCTACCAGCCTGAGCAGTATTTT. Complete variable domain (other parts from reference TRBV7-2 and TRBJ2-3): GAGVSQSPSNKVTEKGKDVELRCDPISGHTALYWYRQSLGQGLEFLIYFQGNSAPDKSGLPSDRFSAERTGGSVSTLTIQRTQQEDSAVYLCASSLAGYQPEQYFGPGTRLTVL.

There are many counts of this clonotype. J is TRBJ2-3 and V is TRBV2; D remains unclear. The germline V gene encodes CDR1 SNHLY and CDR2 FYNNEI. V lost 3 bases and J 1 base, leaving 14 bases between the germline ends. The CDR3 is 16 amino acids. CDR3: CASSDEGPGGTDTQYF. CDR3 bases: TGTGCCAGCAGTGATGAAGGCCCCGGCGGCACAGATACGCAGTATTTT.

Within the sample, this clonotype is medium-sized. The rearrangement joins TRBV7-3 to TRBJ2-3; a weak D match, TRBD1 (5 bases). Germline CDR1 is SGHTA and CDR2 is FQGTGA. Trimming left V 4 bases short and J 8 bases short, with 13 bases between. The CDR3 covers 13 residues. The CDR3 protein is CASSSRQRATQYF. CDR3 DNA: TGTGCCAGCAGCTCCCGACAGAGAGCTACGCAGTATTTT.

This clonotype was counted at least ten times. This rearrangement joins TRBV29-1 to TRBJ2-3, with TRBD2 matching over 10 bases. CDR3 length: 17 amino acids. With 1 base clipped from V and 2 bases from J, the junction kept 9 bases outside the gene matches. Germline loops: CDR1 SQVTM, CDR2 ANQGSEA. CDR3 amino acids: CSVEGTSGTHPTDTQYF. The CDR3 DNA sequence: TGCAGCGTTGAAGGGACTAGCGGCACCCACCCCACAGATACGCAGTATTTT.